This entry lists 10 T cell receptor beta chains sequenced from one sample in a study of blood T cell repertoires in COVID-19. TCRdb keeps only in-frame clones here, not all; method: immunoSEQ multiplex PCR. The sample lists over 60,000 clones, roughly 84% occurring once. Source material: peripheral blood. These receptors were collected from a man between 45 and 60 years old with COVID-19, enrolled during active disease.

The CDR3 here is CSVGTSDVQQYF. The CDR3 nucleotides are TGCAGCGTCGGGACTAGCGACGTACAGCAGTACTTC. The chain employs TRBV29-1 and TRBJ2-7; 10 positions match TRBD2. Trimming cost V 6 bases and J 8 bases; bases outside gene matches: 7. This CDR3 is 12 amino acids long. From germline, CDR1 is SQVTM and CDR2 ANQGSEA.

V usage is TRBV4-2 and J usage is TRBJ2-5, with 7 bases that match TRBD2. There are 14 residues in the CDR3. Unmatched junction bases numbered 3, after V lost 3 bases and J lost 2 bases. CDR1 and CDR2 (germline): LGHNA, YNFKEQ. The CDR3 reads CASSQTSKQETQYF. The CDR3 coding sequence is TGTGCCAGCAGCCAGACTAGCAAACAAGAGACCCAGTACTTC.

CDR3 in amino acids: CASSAGTSALGVNEQFF. CDR3 bases: TGCGCCAGCAGCGCCGGGACTAGCGCCCTCGGAGTGAATGAGCAGTTCTTC. The rearrangement uses TRBV5-1 and TRBJ2-1; TRBD2 matches at 10 bases. The CDR3 length is 17 residues. Germline trimming cut 4 bases from V and 7 bases from J; bases unmatched to any gene: 14. Germline V CDR1 and CDR2: SGHRS, YFSETQ.

The rearrangement links TRBV9 to TRBJ2-2; 7 nucleotides align to TRBD1. This CDR3 is 15 amino acids long. Germline CDR1 is SGDLS and CDR2 is YYNGEE. Trimming removed 0 bases from V and 7 bases from J; junction bases left unmatched: 6. The CDR3 protein is CASSVDHRGDGELFF. CDR3 DNA sequence: TGTGCCAGCAGCGTAGATCACAGGGGAGACGGGGAGCTGTTTTTT.

This clone has only a few counts. J is TRBJ1-2 and V is TRBV7-3; perhaps TRBD1 as D (5 bases). Germline loops: CDR1 SGHTA, CDR2 FQGTGA. This CDR3 comprises 14 residues. V lost 1 base to trimming and J lost 6 bases, with 12 bases between them. The CDR3 DNA follows: TGTGCCAGCAGCTTAAGTTCGGCCAGGGATGGCTACACCTTC. This translates into CASSLSSARDGYTF.

This clone has more than one count but fewer than ten. This rearrangement joins TRBV19 to TRBJ1-2; tentatively, D is TRBD1 (6 bases). Germline V lookup: CDR1 LNHDA, CDR2 SQIVND (reference sequence). Between the trimmed V and J ends, which lost 4 bases and 3 bases, there was a span of 6 bases. This CDR3 is built from 12 residues. CDR3 protein: CASSNRDYGYTF. The CDR3 DNA follows: TGTGCCAGTAGTAACAGGGACTATGGCTACACCTTC.

The table lists this clone with a count of one. V is TRBV7-2 and J is TRBJ1-4, with D possibly being TRBD1 (5 bases). V was shortened by 5 bases and J by 8 bases, with 18 bases between the two germline ends. The CDR3 consists of 15 residues. CDR1 and CDR2 (germline): SGHTA, FQGNSA. CDR3 sequence reads: CASSAQAGFGEKLFF. The DNA of the CDR3 is TGTGCCAGCAGCGCACAGGCTGGCTTCGGGGAAAAACTGTTTTTT.

On this clone itself: Sequence at one end of the junction differs from germline and may be a read error. The rearrangement links TRBV6-1 to TRBJ1-5; no definite D call. CDR3 length: 14 amino acids. From germline, CDR1 is MNHNS and CDR2 SASEGT. The CDR3 region is CASSEGASNRPQHF. The CDR3, as DNA: TGTGCCAGCAGTGAAGGGGCCAGCAATCGGCCCCAGCATTTT.

V is TRBV30 and J is TRBJ2-1; a weak D match, TRBD2 (7 bases). The CDR3 runs to 14 residues. Germline values: CDR1 GTSNPN, CDR2 SVGIG (reference sequence). V lost 4 bases and J 4 bases, leaving 14 bases between the germline ends. The CDR3 spells CAWIGGARYNEQFF. CDR3 DNA sequence: TGTGCCTGGATAGGGGGGGCGCGGTACAATGAGCAGTTCTTC.

V is TRBV2 and J is TRBJ1-5; TRBD1 aligns across 7 bases. The CDR3 spans 15 residues. Looked up from germline, CDR1 is SNHLY and CDR2 is FYNNEI. V was clipped by 3 bases and J by 4 bases; unmatched bases: 6. CDR3: CASSDGRGSNQPQHF. The CDR3 coding sequence is TGTGCCAGCAGTGATGGCAGGGGGTCGAATCAGCCCCAGCATTTT. Full variable domain (outside the CDR3, taken from reference TRBV2 and TRBJ1-5): EPEVTQTPSHQVTQMGQEVILRCVPISNHLYFYWYRQILGQKVEFLVSFYNNEISEKSEIFDDQFSVERPDGSNFTLKIRSTKLEDSAMYFCASSDGRGSNQPQHFGDGTRLSIL.